This record looks at one T cell receptor (beta chain) sequence and its context. The participants were between roughly 18 and 89 years old and came from 24 US areas. The data originate from a study of blood T cell repertoires in COVID-19. Using immunoSEQ multiplex PCR, the repertoire was profiled, and TCRdb retains in-frame clones only, with some absent. Among 350,000 to 550,000 clones, around 91% were seen once, and the ten largest hold roughly 1.1%. The receptor's source is a man aged 30 to 39 who had recovered from COVID-19. Material for sequencing was PBMCs or T cells enriched from blood (not recorded which).

CDR3 nucleotide sequence: TGTGCCAGCAGTTCACCCGGCTCTGGAAACACCATATATTTT. Its translation: CASSSPGSGNTIYF. The chain employs TRBV6-5 and TRBJ1-3, with unresolved D. The CDR3 loop spans 14 amino acids. V was cut by 4 bases and J by 0 bases, with 7 bases left in between. From germline, CDR1 is MNHEY and CDR2 SVGAGI.